These 21 T cell receptor beta chains were sequenced from one sample in a study of shared clonotypes between healthy human individuals. Using immunoSEQ multiplex PCR, the repertoire was profiled, and TCRdb retains in-frame clones only, with some absent. Of 2 million to 3 million clones in the sample, over 85% are singletons; the top ten hold roughly 0.15%. What was sequenced was naive CD4+ T cells sorted from blood. Regarding subset: CD45RA+ positively selected. The origin of the receptors is a man younger than 35 in good health.

J is TRBJ2-3 and V is TRBV15; the D call may be TRBD1 or TRBD2 (5 bases each). The CDR3 length is 14 residues. V lost 0 bases, J lost 2 bases, and 6 bases lay in between. Germline CDR1 LNHNV, CDR2 YYDKDF (reference sequence). The CDR3 sequence: CATSRDGTTDTQYF. CDR3 bases: TGTGCCACCAGCAGAGATGGGACCACAGATACGCAGTATTTT.

Details on this clone: Other DNA sequences in the same sample also yield this CDR3. The V gene is TRBV7-9, the J gene TRBJ2-2; D may be TRBD2 (5 bases). Trimming cost V 0 bases and J 2 bases, with 13 bases left between them. The length of the CDR3 is 17 residues. The V gene's germline CDR1 is SEHNR and CDR2 FQNEAQ (reference sequence). CDR3 sequence: CASSLAGRRLNTGELFF. CDR3 nucleotide sequence: TGTGCCAGCAGCTTAGCAGGGAGAAGGCTTAACACCGGGGAGCTGTTTTTT.

V gene TRBV7-6 combines with J gene TRBJ2-1, with 15 bases matching TRBD2. J lost 15 bases, V lost 3 bases, and 9 bases had no gene match. Germline V gives CDR1 SGHVS, CDR2 FNYEAQ. The CDR3 runs 15 residues. The CDR3 DNA reads as TGTGCCAGCAGCTTGAGGAGGACTAGCGGGAGGGCCAGGTTCTTC. Its protein is CASSLRRTSGRARFF.

The DNA of the CDR3 is TGTGCCAGCAGTTCCGGGACTAGCGGGGGACTCTACGAGCAGTACTTC. Its translation: CASSSGTSGGLYEQYF. The chain links TRBV27 to TRBJ2-7, with 14 bases matching TRBD2. Germline V lookup: CDR1 MNHEY, CDR2 SMNVEV (reference sequence). V was clipped by 4 bases and J by 3 bases; unmatched bases: 5. This CDR3 comprises 16 residues.

Ten or more counts support this clone. The chain joins TRBV30 to TRBJ1-5; no clear D. This CDR3 is 13 amino acids long. Between the trimmed V and J ends, which lost 2 bases and 7 bases, there was a span of 12 bases. CDR1 is GTSNPN, CDR2 SVGIG, per germline (reference sequence). CDR3 sequence reads: CAWSSSREQPQHF. As DNA, the CDR3 is TGTGCCTGGAGTTCCTCTCGGGAGCAGCCCCAGCATTTT.

The chain has TRBV2 and TRBJ2-3, with D unresolved. The V and J ends lost 3 bases and 4 bases respectively, with 11 bases between them. Germline CDR1 is SNHLY and CDR2 is FYNNEI. There are 14 residues in the CDR3. Here the CDR3 DNA reads TGTGCCAGCAGTGAGTTGGGTCGGGCAGATACGCAGTATTTT. Protein product: CASSELGRADTQYF.

The chain carries TRBV5-6 and TRBJ1-2, with D hard to call. Trimming shortened V by 0 bases and J by 0 bases, and 9 bases separated the two germline ends. The CDR3 sequence is 15 residues long. Germline loops: CDR1 SGHDT, CDR2 YYEEEE. The CDR3: CASSLGRHANYGYTF. Here the CDR3 DNA reads TGTGCCAGCAGCTTGGGCAGGCACGCTAACTATGGCTACACCTTC.

This clone appeared once. V gene TRBV6-5 combines with J gene TRBJ1-1; 8 bases line up with TRBD1. The CDR3 sequence is 12 residues long. The germline CDR1 and CDR2 sequences are MNHEY and SVGAGI. With V trimmed by 5 bases and J by 9 bases, 5 bases remained unmatched. The CDR3 DNA reads TGTGCCAGCAGTCTCCGACAGGGGCAAGCTTTCTTT. It codes for CASSLRQGQAFF.

This rearrangement joins TRBV6-5 to TRBJ1-5; the match to TRBD1 covers 9 bases. Germline V gives CDR1 MNHEY, CDR2 SVGAGI. The V segment lost 4 bases and the J segment 4 bases; nucleotides outside the gene matches: 8. The CDR3 spans 16 residues. The CDR3 region is CASSLTPGQGNQPQHF. DNA of the CDR3: TGTGCCAGCAGTTTAACTCCGGGACAGGGTAATCAGCCCCAGCATTTT.

The J gene is TRBJ1-6, the V gene TRBV5-1; no definite D call. Germline CDR1 SGHRS, CDR2 YFSETQ. V lost 1 base, J lost 0 bases, and 8 bases lay in between. The CDR3 extends over 16 amino acids. CDR3 residues: CASSLRIGSYNSPLHF. The CDR3, as DNA: TGCGCCAGCAGCTTGAGGATCGGCTCCTATAATTCACCCCTCCACTTT.

The chain uses TRBV19 and TRBJ1-6; D is uncertain. The germline V gene has CDR1 LNHDA and CDR2 SQIVND (reference sequence). Trimming shortened V by 5 bases and J by 0 bases, and 20 bases separated the two germline ends. This CDR3 comprises 19 residues. The CDR3 region is CASSPDPLGVSSYNSPLHF. The CDR3, as DNA: TGTGCCAGTAGTCCGGATCCCCTCGGGGTCAGCTCCTATAATTCACCCCTCCACTTT. The variable domain in full, completed from reference TRBV19 and TRBJ1-6, reads DGGITQSPKYLFRKEGQNVTLSCEQNLNHDAMYWYRQDPGQGLRLIYYSQIVNDFQKGDIAEGYSVSREKKESFPLTVTSAQKNPTAFYLCASSPDPLGVSSYNSPLHFGNGTRLTVT.

The gene calls are TRBV14 and TRBJ1-6, with unresolved D. The germline V gene has CDR1 SGHDN and CDR2 FVKESK. The V end lost 5 bases, the J end lost 10 bases, and 15 bases lay between the germline ends. The CDR3 is 14 amino acids. CDR3: CASSFWPQGSPLHF. DNA for the CDR3: TGTGCCAGCAGCTTCTGGCCCCAAGGGTCACCCCTCCACTTT.

V and J are TRBV9 and TRBJ2-1, with TRBD2 matching over 14 bases. V shed 4 bases and J 0 bases; nucleotides not matched to a gene: 21. The CDR3 is 23 amino acids. Germline CDR1 and CDR2: SGDLS and YYNGEE. CDR3 DNA: TGTGCCAGCAGCAGACGGACTAGCGGGAGGTCCCGAGTCGGAGAAAGCTCCTACAATGAGCAGTTCTTC. Translated, it gives CASSRRTSGRSRVGESSYNEQFF. The full variable domain, with the rest looked up from reference TRBV9 and TRBJ2-1, is DSGVTQTPKHLITATGQRVTLRCSPRSGDLSVYWYQQSLDQGLQFLIQYYNGEERAKGNILERFSAQQFPDLHSELNLSSLELGDSALYFCASSRRTSGRSRVGESSYNEQFFGPGTRLTVL.

Points on this clone: Other DNA sequences within the sample encode an identical CDR3. This chain links TRBV20-1 with TRBJ2-7; no clear D gene. Germline CDR1 and CDR2: DFQATT and SNEGSKA (reference sequence). V dropped 3 bases and J dropped 3 bases, with 6 bases sitting between them. This CDR3 region has 11 residues. CDR3 nucleotides: TGCAGTGCTAGGGATCTCTACGAGCAGTACTTC. Amino acids: CSARDLYEQYF.

This chain connects TRBV7-9 to TRBJ2-3; tentatively, D is TRBD2 (6 bases). There are 15 residues in the CDR3. The V gene lost 7 bases and the J gene lost 2 bases, with 16 bases spanning the gap. CDR1 is SEHNR, CDR2 FQNEAQ, per germline (reference sequence). The CDR3 reads CASKRVWRDTDTQYF. DNA for the CDR3: TGTGCCAGCAAAAGAGTTTGGCGGGACACAGATACGCAGTATTTT. The full variable domain, its missing parts supplied by reference TRBV7-9 and TRBJ2-3, is DTGVSQNPRHKITKRGQNVTFRCDPISEHNRLYWYRQTLGQGPEFLTYFQNEAQLEKSRLLSDRFSAERPKGSFSTLEIQRTEQGDSAMYLCASKRVWRDTDTQYFGPGTRLTVL.

The J gene is TRBJ2-2, the V gene TRBV7-2, with TRBD1 matching over 8 bases. The germline CDR1 and CDR2 sequences are SGHTA and FQGNSA. The J segment lost 4 bases and the V segment lost 4 bases, leaving 5 bases of the junction unmatched. This CDR3 contains 15 residues. The DNA of the CDR3 is TGTGCCAGCAGCTCATACAGGGGGATCACCGGGGAGCTGTTTTTT. This encodes CASSSYRGITGELFF.

This clone turned up a few times. The chain has TRBV2 and TRBJ1-4; D is perhaps TRBD1 (5 bases). CDR1 is SNHLY, CDR2 FYNNEI, per germline. V lost 4 bases, J lost 7 bases, and 10 bases lay in between. The CDR3 is made up of 13 amino acids. CDR3 nucleotide sequence: TGTGCCAGCAGTGGGGTCGGGGGTGAAAAACTGTTTTTT. Its protein product is CASSGVGGEKLFF.

The J gene is TRBJ1-5, the V gene TRBV6-1; the match to TRBD1 covers 11 bases. Germline V gene sequence: CDR1 MNHNS, CDR2 SASEGT. V lost 3 bases and J lost 8; bases outside the gene matches: 6. The CDR3 contains 15 residues. The CDR3 DNA sequence: TGTGCCAGCAGTGAGGGGACAGGGGGGATGGAGCCCCAGCATTTT. Its translation: CASSEGTGGMEPQHF.

This clone was recorded only once. The V gene is TRBV6-1, the J gene TRBJ1-6; D might be TRBD1 (6 bases). Germline CDR1 is MNHNS and CDR2 is SASEGT. The CDR3 is 14 residues long. V gave up 7 bases and J gave up 5 bases, with 12 bases separating them. This chain's CDR3 is CASKQGPHNSPLHF. The CDR3 nucleotides read TGTGCCAGCAAACAGGGACCCCATAATTCACCCCTCCACTTT.

V gene TRBV10-2 combines with J gene TRBJ2-7; the match to TRBD1 covers 9 bases. Losses at the gene ends were 6 bases for V and 4 bases for J; bases not matched to a gene: 7. The CDR3 loop spans 14 amino acids. The V gene's germline CDR1 is WSHSY and CDR2 SAAADI. The CDR3 bases are TGCGCCAGCAGAGGACCGGGACAGGGTTACGAGCAGTACTTC. Translation: CASRGPGQGYEQYF.

This chain joins TRBV18 and TRBJ1-2; D call uncertain. CDR1 is KGHSH, CDR2 LQKENI, per germline. The CDR3 is 17 residues long. The V end was cut by 8 bases, the J end by 0 bases, with 22 bases between. The CDR3 reads CASASQGMWDSNYGYTF. In nucleotides, the CDR3 is TGTGCCAGCGCCTCCCAAGGCATGTGGGATTCTAACTATGGCTACACCTTC.